Below, 11 T cell receptor beta chains from the same sample are listed, as sequenced in a study of CD8 T cells in ankylosing spondylitis. Their antigens are not known. TCRdb re-analysed the 5' RACE reads in MiXCR, keeping a single row per CDR3 protein. The sample holds hundreds of thousands of distinct CDR3 sequences, 17% seen once. The study, taken as a whole, reports: Blood from ankylosing spondylitis patients appeared to carry a characteristic eight-variant TCR beta motif.

Material for sequencing was blood, either unsorted or a sorted T cell fraction (not recorded which). All receptors come from a male donor with ankylosing spondylitis.

This clonotype has more than one count but fewer than ten. The chain links TRBV20-1 to TRBJ2-7; no definite D call. Per germline, CDR1 DFQATT and CDR2 SNEGSKA (reference sequence). The CDR3 sequence is 14 residues long. Deletions cut 2 bases from V and 2 bases from J, with 13 bases between. CDR3 loop: CSARTQLATYEQYF. The CDR3 nucleotides are TGCAGTGCTAGAACCCAATTAGCCACCTACGAGCAGTACTTC.

This clonotype was counted many times. This rearrangement joins TRBV11-3 to TRBJ2-3; unclear D gene. The CDR3 spans 14 residues. CDR1 SGHNT and CDR2 YENEEA come from the germline V gene. V lost 2 bases and J lost 0, with 6 bases in between. The CDR3 DNA reads as TGTGCCAGCAGCTTAACGTCTAGCACAGATACGCAGTATTTT. Its protein is CASSLTSSTDTQYF.

This rearrangement joins TRBV7-9 to TRBJ1-1, with unresolved D. Trimming took 5 bases from V and 6 from J, leaving 10 bases between them. The CDR3 totals 12 residues. Germline V gene sequence: CDR1 SEHNR, CDR2 FQNEAQ (reference sequence). DNA for the CDR3: TGTGCCAGCAGCAGAGGCCCGTCTGAAGCTTTCTTT. As protein: CASSRGPSEAFF.

The chain employs TRBV18 and TRBJ2-5; TRBD1 or TRBD2 may be the D gene (6 bases each). The germline V and J ends were trimmed by 1 base and 4 bases, with 7 bases remaining between them. Germline V lookup: CDR1 KGHSH, CDR2 LQKENI. The CDR3 sequence is 13 residues long. DNA of the CDR3: TGTGCCAGCTCACCACAGGGGGGAGAGACCCAGTACTTC. Residues: CASSPQGGETQYF.

This chain connects TRBV5-1 to TRBJ2-5; D is unclear. This CDR3 has 18 amino acids. Trimming stripped 3 bases from V and 3 bases from J, with 24 bases between. In germline, CDR1 is SGHRS, CDR2 YFSETQ. The CDR3 spells CASSSGWVKFWSKETQYF. For the CDR3, the DNA is TGCGCCAGCAGCTCCGGATGGGTTAAGTTCTGGAGCAAAGAGACCCAGTACTTC. The entire variable domain, with the rest obtained from reference TRBV5-1 and TRBJ2-5, is as follows: KAGVTQTPRYLIKTRGQQVTLSCSPISGHRSVSWYQQTPGQGLQFLFEYFSETQRNKGNFPGRFSGRQFSNSRSEMNVSTLELGDSALYLCASSSGWVKFWSKETQYFGPGTRLLVL.

There are a few counts of this clonotype. The V call is TRBV20-1, the J call TRBJ2-1; TRBD2 agrees at 7 bases. The CDR3 sequence is 16 residues long. The V segment lost 5 bases and the J segment 6 bases; nucleotides outside the gene matches: 16. CDR1 and CDR2 from the germline V gene are DFQATT and SNEGSKA (reference sequence). This CDR3 is CSAQIGRLADANEQFF. The DNA of the CDR3 is TGCAGTGCTCAGATCGGGAGGCTAGCGGACGCCAATGAGCAGTTCTTC.

This clonotype was seen a few times. The chain carries TRBV7-9 and TRBJ2-3; TRBD2 matches at 10 bases. The CDR3 length is 14 residues. The germline gives CDR1 SEHNR, CDR2 FQNEAQ (reference sequence). Trimming removed 6 bases from V and 3 bases from J; junction bases left unmatched: 3. In nucleotides, the CDR3 is TGTGCCAGCAGACAACTAGCGGGGACAGATACGCAGTATTTT. It encodes CASRQLAGTDTQYF.

This clonotype was recorded many times. The chain links TRBV29-1 to TRBJ2-7; D remains unclear. The V end was cut by 7 bases, the J end by 2 bases, with 12 bases between. Germline CDR1 reads SQVTM; CDR2 reads ANQGSEA. This CDR3 is built from 12 residues. Here the CDR3 reads CSAQTDTYEQYF. The CDR3 DNA follows: TGCAGCGCCCAGACCGATACCTACGAGCAGTACTTC.

This clonotype has just a few counts. The J gene is TRBJ2-1, the V gene TRBV11-2; 8 nucleotides agree with TRBD2. This CDR3 spans 16 amino acids. Per the germline V gene, CDR1 is SGHAT and CDR2 is FQNNGV. Losses at the gene ends were 5 bases for V and 12 bases for J; bases not matched to a gene: 18. As DNA, the CDR3 is TGTGCCAGCAGCCTTGGGGGGGCTAAGCGGGAGACTGGGCAGTTCTTC. Encoded protein: CASSLGGAKRETGQFF.

V usage is TRBV7-9 and J usage is TRBJ2-5, with TRBD1 matching over 9 bases. J lost 5 bases, V lost 5 bases, and 12 bases had no gene match. The CDR3 totals 16 residues. Germline CDR1 reads SEHNR; CDR2 reads FQNEAQ (reference sequence). CDR3 in amino acids: CASSHTGGRWWETQYF. In nucleotides, the CDR3 is TGTGCCAGCAGCCATACAGGGGGCCGTTGGTGGGAGACCCAGTACTTC.

The chain recombines TRBV28 with TRBJ1-5, with 9 bases fitting TRBD1. The CDR3 loop spans 15 amino acids. Germline V gene lookup returns CDR1 MDHEN and CDR2 SYDVKM. J gave up 1 base and V 9 bases, and 7 bases lay outside the gene matches. This CDR3 reads CASLTGGLSNQPQHF. The CDR3 region has the DNA TGTGCCAGTCTAACAGGGGGCCTAAGCAATCAGCCCCAGCATTTT.